These 27 T cell receptor beta chains share one sample of origin, sequenced in a study of cytomegalovirus exposure and HLA in healthy donors (dated by TCRdb to 2017 to 2019). The library was obtained by the immunoSEQ multiplex PCR assay. A mixture of 60 forward primers for TCR Vbeta segments and 13 reverse primers for TCR Jbeta segments was used in the multiplex PCR. Drawn from immuneACCESS, this table holds only the in-frame rearrangements with V and J called that TCRdb kept. Clones are partly lost; checked studies trace under half to an unresolved V gene and leave the rest unexplained. Counted in this sample were fewer than 200,000 clones; roughly 80% of them appeared once. The top ten constitute 4% to 5.5% of the sample. Sequencing was done on a sample of PBMCs. These receptor sequences come from a man aged 25-45 years in good health and CMV-seronegative.

This clone was seen a single time. This sequence joins TRBV19 and TRBJ2-5; 10 positions match TRBD1. This CDR3 spans 15 amino acids. The junction had 7 bases not matched to a gene; V was cut back by 6 bases and J by 3 bases. CDR1 and CDR2 (germline): LNHDA, SQIVND (reference sequence). The CDR3 region has the DNA TGTGCCAGTAGCGGAAGGGACAGGGGAAAAGAGACCCAGTACTTC. Encoded protein: CASSGRDRGKETQYF.

In its sample, this clone was seen once. The chain is built from TRBV18 and TRBJ2-1; tentative D call: TRBD2 (5 bases). The V end was cut by 4 bases, the J end by 8 bases, with 21 bases between. The CDR3 runs to 16 residues. Germline V lookup: CDR1 KGHSH, CDR2 LQKENI. The CDR3 coding sequence is TGTGCCAGCTCACTACCAGGAGGTTATAGGCGTGATGAGCAGTTCTTC. The encoded protein is CASSLPGGYRRDEQFF.

As to this clone: A junction boundary mismatches the germline segment, possibly from a read error. V and J are TRBV7-9 and TRBJ2-7; 8 bases fit TRBD2. Germline V lookup: CDR1 SEHNR, CDR2 FQNEAQ (reference sequence). CDR3 length: 18 residues. CDR3 DNA sequence: TGTTCCAGCAGCTCTTGGGGGATGTTAGCGGGACCGACCGGCGAGCAGTACTTC. Protein sequence: CSSSSWGMLAGPTGEQYF.

The chain carries TRBV6-5 and TRBJ2-7; 11 bases are shared with TRBD1. This CDR3 is 15 amino acids long. The germline gives CDR1 MNHEY, CDR2 SVGAGI. The J segment lost 3 bases and the V segment lost 7 bases, leaving 8 bases of the junction unmatched. The CDR3 sequence: CASTRGQGAFYEQYF. CDR3 nucleotide sequence: TGTGCCAGCACCCGTGGACAGGGGGCATTCTACGAGCAGTACTTC.

CDR3 region: CATLGQRYQPQHF. CDR3 sequence (DNA): TGTGCCACCCTGGGACAGAGATATCAGCCCCAGCATTTT. The chain is built from TRBV6-1 and TRBJ1-5; 7 bases line up with TRBD1. The V segment lost 10 bases and the J segment 5 bases; nucleotides outside the gene matches: 8. The CDR3 is 13 amino acids. Germline V gene data show CDR1 as MNHNS and CDR2 as SASEGT.

The gene calls are TRBV10-3 and TRBJ1-1; TRBD1 matches at 7 bases. Germline CDR1 reads ENHRY; CDR2 reads SYGVKD. The V segment lost 6 bases and the J segment 0 bases; nucleotides outside the gene matches: 10. This CDR3 has 16 amino acids. The CDR3 DNA follows: TGTGCCATCAGGGGGGACAGACACTTTATGAACACTGAAGCTTTCTTT. As protein: CAIRGDRHFMNTEAFF.

The V gene is TRBV6-6, the J gene TRBJ2-1; possibly TRBD1 for D (5 bases). Germline CDR1 MNHNY, CDR2 SVGAGI (reference sequence). This CDR3 contains 16 residues. V shed 6 bases and J shed 9 bases, with 24 bases lying between them. CDR3 bases: TGTGCCAGCAGCTACGATACGTTCGTGGGGCTGGGTGAGCAGTTCTTC. Its translation is CASSYDTFVGLGEQFF.

The chain combines TRBV5-1 with TRBJ2-3; D gene unclear. The CDR3 loop spans 15 amino acids. Germline lookup yields CDR1 SGHRS and CDR2 YFSETQ. V lost 1 base and J 0 bases, leaving 9 bases between the germline ends. CDR3 protein: CASSLRGESTDTQYF. The DNA for the CDR3 is TGCGCCAGCAGCTTGCGCGGAGAGAGCACAGATACGCAGTATTTT.

The chain is built from TRBV19 and TRBJ1-5; a weak D match, TRBD1 (6 bases). The CDR3 loop spans 14 amino acids. The V and J ends lost 5 bases and 5 bases respectively, with 13 bases between them. Looked up from germline, CDR1 is LNHDA and CDR2 is SQIVND (reference sequence). The CDR3 DNA reads as TGTGCCAGTAGTCCGGGACATACCGATCAGCCCCAGCATTTT. This encodes CASSPGHTDQPQHF. The full variable domain, with the rest looked up from reference TRBV19 and TRBJ1-5, is DGGITQSPKYLFRKEGQNVTLSCEQNLNHDAMYWYRQDPGQGLRLIYYSQIVNDFQKGDIAEGYSVSREKKESFPLTVTSAQKNPTAFYLCASSPGHTDQPQHFGDGTRLSIL.

The chain combines TRBV5-5 with TRBJ1-5; maybe TRBD1 (5 bases). The V gene's germline CDR1 is SGHKS and CDR2 YYEKEE (reference sequence). V lost 4 bases to trimming and J lost 0 bases, with 14 bases between them. This CDR3 is 16 amino acids long. The CDR3 bases are TGTGCCAGCAGCCTTAGGGCAGGGTATAGCAATCAGCCCCAGCATTTT. The encoded protein is CASSLRAGYSNQPQHF. Based on the CDR3 plus reference TRBV5-5 and TRBJ1-5, the full variable domain is DAGVTQSPTHLIKTRGQQVTLRCSPISGHKSVSWYQQVLGQGPQFIFQYYEKEERGRGNFPDRFSARQFPNYSSELNVNALLLGDSALYLCASSLRAGYSNQPQHFGDGTRLSIL.

This clone has only one observation. As DNA, the CDR3 is TGTGCCACCTGGGCCTATGGCTACACCTTC. Its translation is CATWAYGYTF. The V call is TRBV19, the J call TRBJ1-2, with D unresolved. This CDR3 comprises 10 residues. Germline V gene lookup returns CDR1 LNHDA and CDR2 SQIVND (reference sequence). The V gene lost 10 bases and the J gene lost 4 bases, with 7 bases spanning the gap.

The chain combines TRBV29-1 with TRBJ2-1, with a possible D match to TRBD2 (5 bases). This CDR3 contains 14 residues. Germline CDR1 reads SQVTM; CDR2 reads ANQGSEA. V lost 8 bases to trimming and J lost 6 bases, with 20 bases between them. For the CDR3, the DNA is TGCAGCTCGGTCGGGGTGTTCGACCGCAATGAGCAGTTCTTC. It yields the protein CSSVGVFDRNEQFF.

This rearrangement joins TRBV28 to TRBJ1-2, with 9 bases identical to TRBD1. Germline lookup yields CDR1 MDHEN and CDR2 SYDVKM. CDR3 length: 14 amino acids. The V and J ends lost 7 bases and 3 bases, in that order; junction bases with no gene match: 6. DNA of the CDR3: TGTGCCAGCATCATCCGGGACAGGGACTATGGCTACACCTTC. Translated: CASIIRDRDYGYTF.

This chain connects TRBV6-6 to TRBJ1-2, with TRBD1 identical over 9 bases. Germline V gene lookup returns CDR1 MNHNY and CDR2 SVGAGI (reference sequence). The CDR3 length is 15 residues. With 11 bases clipped from V and 7 bases from J, the junction kept 17 bases outside the gene matches. The CDR3 loop is CACSLGTGPLGGYTF. CDR3 DNA sequence: TGTGCCTGTTCGTTGGGGACAGGGCCCTTAGGTGGCTACACCTTC.

The V call is TRBV7-3, the J call TRBJ2-5, with 10 bases matching TRBD1. Trimming at V came to 5 bases and at J to 1 base, leaving 10 bases not matched to a gene. The CDR3 has 17 residues. The germline gives CDR1 SGHTA, CDR2 FQGTGA. Here the CDR3 DNA reads TGTGCCAGCAGCCTCACCGGGACAGGGGCTGGCCAAGAGACCCAGTACTTC. It specifies CASSLTGTGAGQETQYF.

The rearrangement uses TRBV6-5 and TRBJ1-1; D uncertain. The CDR3 is 14 amino acids. With 0 bases removed from V and 1 base from J, the gap between germline ends came to 6 bases. The germline CDR1 and CDR2 sequences are MNHEY and SVGAGI. CDR3 protein: CASSYSRRNTEAFF. CDR3 nucleotides: TGTGCCAGCAGTTACTCGAGGCGGAACACTGAAGCTTTCTTT.

This chain connects TRBV10-3 to TRBJ1-2; 7 bases match TRBD1. This CDR3 spans 15 amino acids. The trim removed 3 bases at V and 4 bases at J, leaving 8 bases unmatched. Germline V gene data show CDR1 as ENHRY and CDR2 as SYGVKD. CDR3 bases: TGTGCCATCAGTGAATCCCTGGGACAGACCTATGGCTACACCTTC. It encodes CAISESLGQTYGYTF.

Notes on this clone: Lacking the conserved final phenylalanine or tryptophan, this CDR3 likely reflects a read error. The DNA is left out, because the CDR3 cannot be placed on it with certainty; the CDR3 is given as TCRdb lists it. The chain carries TRBV10-3 and TRBJ2-7; the D call in the table, TRBD2, was not verified against the DNA. Germline CDR1 reads ENHRY; CDR2 reads SYGVKD. The CDR3 spans 13 amino acids, including both terminal residues. The CDR3 reads CAISESLGVVRWL.

This clone was seen a single time. V and J are TRBV27 and TRBJ2-2; 8 bases match TRBD1. The germline CDR1 and CDR2 sequences are MNHEY and SMNVEV (reference sequence). The CDR3 extends over 16 amino acids. V lost 2 bases and J lost 5; bases outside the gene matches: 7. In DNA, the CDR3 is TGTGCCAGCAGTTTAGCAGGGGGCGTATTGACCGGGGAGCTGTTTTTT. This encodes CASSLAGGVLTGELFF.

The chain joins TRBV23-1 to TRBJ1-5; no definite D call. TRBV23-1 is filed as an ORF, its function uncertain. There are 12 residues in the CDR3. Trimming shortened V by 2 bases and J by 11 bases, and 10 bases separated the two germline ends. The CDR3 DNA reads as TGCGCCAGCAGTCAAGAGCGGCAGGCCCAGCATTTT. Amino acids: CASSQERQAQHF.

V is TRBV5-5 and J is TRBJ2-2; TRBD2 might be the D (7 bases). This CDR3 comprises 15 residues. Germline values: CDR1 SGHKS, CDR2 YYEKEE (reference sequence). V was cut by 2 bases and J by 8 bases, with 16 bases left in between. The CDR3 region has the DNA TGTGCCAGCAGCTTAGACCGAGGGGGGGTAGGGGAGCTGTTTTTT. Translating gives CASSLDRGGVGELFF. The full variable domain, its missing parts supplied by reference TRBV5-5 and TRBJ2-2, is DAGVTQSPTHLIKTRGQQVTLRCSPISGHKSVSWYQQVLGQGPQFIFQYYEKEERGRGNFPDRFSARQFPNYSSELNVNALLLGDSALYLCASSLDRGGVGELFFGEGSRLTVL.

There are a few counts of this clone. The V and J genes are TRBV29-1 and TRBJ1-2, with D maybe TRBD1 (5 bases). The CDR3 loop spans 15 amino acids. Between the trimmed V and J ends, which lost 0 bases and 5 bases, there was a span of 16 bases. Germline CDR1 and CDR2: SQVTM and ANQGSEA. The CDR3 loop is CSVEDQAVGGYGYTF. The CDR3 DNA sequence: TGCAGCGTTGAAGATCAAGCCGTCGGGGGGTATGGCTACACCTTC.

As regards this clone: Germline and junction disagree at one end, which may indicate a read error. J is TRBJ1-2 and V is TRBV7-9; no firm D call. The germline V gene has CDR1 SEHNR and CDR2 FQNEAQ (reference sequence). The CDR3 has 11 residues. The CDR3: CSSSPDYGYTF. DNA for the CDR3: TGTTCCAGCAGCCCCGACTATGGCTACACCTTC.

The DNA of the CDR3 is TGTGCCAGCAGCCGCACAGGGGGCTGGGGGAGGAACACCTTC. Its translation is CASSRTGGWGRNTF. This chain links TRBV9 with TRBJ1-2, with 9 bases that match TRBD1. CDR3 length: 14 residues. Germline CDR1 is SGDLS and CDR2 is YYNGEE. V shed 4 bases and J 12 bases; nucleotides not matched to a gene: 13.

A few counts support this clone. This chain connects TRBV6-1 to TRBJ1-2; TRBD1 aligns across 7 bases. Germline V gives CDR1 MNHNS, CDR2 SASEGT. The CDR3 length is 16 residues. J gave up 2 bases and V 1 base, and 7 bases lay outside the gene matches. The CDR3 bases are TGTGCCAGCAGTGAAGGGGCCGACAGGGTGAACTATGGCTACACCTTC. This sequence encodes CASSEGADRVNYGYTF.

The chain uses TRBV27 and TRBJ1-4; D gene uncertain. This CDR3 contains 17 residues. CDR1 is MNHEY, CDR2 SMNVEV, per germline (reference sequence). V was trimmed by 5 bases and J by 0 bases, leaving 16 bases between them. In DNA, the CDR3 is TGTGCCAGCAGTCCTCTTCGAGACTACCCAACTAATGAAAAACTGTTTTTT. This encodes CASSPLRDYPTNEKLFF.

J is TRBJ1-6 and V is TRBV14; D gene ambiguous. The germline V and J ends were trimmed by 1 base and 0 bases, with 7 bases remaining between them. This CDR3 is built from 16 residues. CDR1 and CDR2 (germline): SGHDN, FVKESK. The CDR3 region is CASSQATFSYNSPLHF. Here the CDR3 DNA reads TGTGCCAGCAGCCAAGCCACTTTCTCCTATAATTCACCCCTCCACTTT.